This T cell receptor (beta chain) was observed in a study of radiation and T cells in renal cell carcinoma. Study-level background: Nephrectomy followed 15 Gy stereotactic body radiation by 4 weeks. General study results and limits: From baseline, blood top tumor clonotypes peaked at 2 weeks post-radiation.

Described time point: baseline pretreatment blood. Indicated treatment: 15 Gy SBRT to primary tumor, nephrectomy 4 weeks later. The patient's renal cell carcinoma had clear cell pathology. With respect to this clone: What it recognizes is unknown.

Here immunoSEQ multiplex PCR was the method, and the copy in TCRdb shows in-frame clones only, minus some. The sample lists 130,000 to 150,000 clones, 88% occurring once. The origin of this receptor is a woman in her forties or fifties with renal cell carcinoma. The material sequenced was blood, taken from a patient whose treatment included radiotherapy and nephrectomy.

CDR3 nucleotide sequence: TGTGCCAGCAGTTTAGCACCTTCGGGTGAAAAACTGTTTTTT. Its translation is CASSLAPSGEKLFF. The rearrangement uses TRBV28 and TRBJ1-4; D unclear. V was cut by 2 bases and J by 7 bases, with 11 bases left in between. There are 14 residues in the CDR3. CDR1 is MDHEN, CDR2 SYDVKM, per germline.